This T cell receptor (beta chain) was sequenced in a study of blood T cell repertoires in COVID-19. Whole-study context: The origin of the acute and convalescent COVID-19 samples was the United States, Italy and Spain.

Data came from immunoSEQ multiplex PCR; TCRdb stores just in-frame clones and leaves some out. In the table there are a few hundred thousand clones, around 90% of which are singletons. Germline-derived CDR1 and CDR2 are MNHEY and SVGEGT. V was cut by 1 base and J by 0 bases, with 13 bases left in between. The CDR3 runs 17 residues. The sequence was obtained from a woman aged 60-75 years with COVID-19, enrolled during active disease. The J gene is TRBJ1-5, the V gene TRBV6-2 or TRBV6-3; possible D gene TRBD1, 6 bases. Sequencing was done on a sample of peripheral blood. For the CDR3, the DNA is TGTGCCAGCAGTTACTGGGACATCCGATATAGCAATCAGCCCCAGCATTTT. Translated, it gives CASSYWDIRYSNQPQHF.